This is a list of T cell receptor beta chains from one sample in a study of blood T cell repertoires in COVID-19. The protocol was immunoSEQ multiplex PCR, while the TCRdb copy is restricted to in-frame clones and leaves out a portion. The profile shows a few hundred thousand clones, roughly 87% of them singletons. The sequenced material came from peripheral blood. Receptors originate from a man aged 18 to 29 with active or convalescent COVID-19. CDR3s include the opening cysteine and the closing phenylalanine or tryptophan. The D gene is left open where the match is weak. Only part of the rows carry a size: once, few, many, or a class if the clone is expanded.

v_gene: TRBV25-1; abundance: .; d_gene: .; j_gene: TRBJ1-2; CDR3nt: TGTGCCAGCAGTTGGGGAGTACAGGGCTACACCTTC; CDR3aa: CASSWGVQGYTF
v_gene: TRBV18; abundance: .; d_gene: .; j_gene: TRBJ2-7; CDR3nt: TGTGCCAGCTCACCATCTACAGTCTACGAGCAGTACTTC; CDR3aa: CASSPSTVYEQYF
v_gene: TRBV5-1; abundance: .; d_gene: TRBD1; j_gene: TRBJ2-5; CDR3nt: TGCGCCAGCAGCCTGGGGGTAGGACAGGGGGAAGAGACCCAGTACTTC; CDR3aa: CASSLGVGQGEETQYF
v_gene: TRBV5-8; abundance: .; d_gene: .; j_gene: TRBJ2-1; CDR3nt: TGTGCCAGCAGCTTGGGCCGGCTAGCAGGTCGACGCAATGAGCAGTTCTTC; CDR3aa: CASSLGRLAGRRNEQFF
v_gene: TRBV7-9; abundance: .; d_gene: TRBD1; j_gene: TRBJ1-1; CDR3nt: TGTGCCAGCAGCGCGGGACAGGGAGCGCAGAAGGAAGCTTTCTTT; CDR3aa: CASSAGQGAQKEAFF
v_gene: TRBV7-9; abundance: .; d_gene: TRBD2; j_gene: TRBJ2-1; CDR3nt: TGTGCCAGCAGCCAAGCTAGCGGGAGTATGAGTGAGCAGTTCTTC; CDR3aa: CASSQASGSMSEQFF
v_gene: TRBV4-1; abundance: once; d_gene: TRBD2; j_gene: TRBJ2-2; CDR3nt: TGCGCCAGCAGCCATGCAGTAGCGGGAAACACCGGGGAGCTGTTTTTT; CDR3aa: CASSHAVAGNTGELFF
v_gene: TRBV7-9; abundance: once; d_gene: .; j_gene: TRBJ2-5; CDR3nt: TGTGCCAGCAGCAACCCGACGTGGAAGCGGGAAGAGACCCAGTACTTC; CDR3aa: CASSNPTWKREETQYF
v_gene: TRBV6-6; abundance: .; d_gene: .; j_gene: TRBJ2-7; CDR3nt: TGTGCCAGCAGGGAATCACAGGGAACCTACGAGCAGTACTTC; CDR3aa: CASRESQGTYEQYF
v_gene: TRBV2; abundance: few; d_gene: TRBD1; j_gene: TRBJ1-6; CDR3nt: TGTGCCAGCAGGCCGACAGGGGATTATAATTCACCCCTCCACTTT; CDR3aa: CASRPTGDYNSPLHF
v_gene: TRBV6-4; abundance: many; d_gene: TRBD2; j_gene: TRBJ2-1; CDR3nt: TGTGCCAGCAGTGGGCTAGCGGGAGCCGGGGATGAGCAGTTCTTC; CDR3aa: CASSGLAGAGDEQFF
v_gene: TRBV15; abundance: .; d_gene: .; j_gene: TRBJ2-1; CDR3nt: TGTGCCACCAGCAGAGGGGGCCTAATTGGCGGAACCTACAATGAGCAGTTCTTC; CDR3aa: CATSRGGLIGGTYNEQFF
v_gene: TRBV4-1; abundance: .; d_gene: TRBD2; j_gene: TRBJ2-5; CDR3nt: TGCGCCAGCAGCCAAGTGGGAGGGGAGACCCAGTACTTC; CDR3aa: CASSQVGGETQYF
v_gene: TRBV20-1; abundance: .; d_gene: TRBD1; j_gene: TRBJ2-1; CDR3nt: TGCAGTGCTAGTACCCTTATAGGGACAGAGAACAATGAGCAGTTCTTC; CDR3aa: CSASTLIGTENNEQFF
v_gene: TRBV15; abundance: .; d_gene: .; j_gene: TRBJ2-7; CDR3nt: TGTGCCACCAGCAGAGATACAGGGTACAGTGAGCAGTACTTC; CDR3aa: CATSRDTGYSEQYF
v_gene: TRBV5-5; abundance: .; d_gene: .; j_gene: TRBJ1-4; CDR3nt: TGTGCCAGCAGCTTAGTTTGGGGGGAAAATGAAAAACTGTTTTTT; CDR3aa: CASSLVWGENEKLFF
v_gene: TRBV6-5; abundance: .; d_gene: TRBD1; j_gene: TRBJ2-3; CDR3nt: TGTGCCAGCGGGGGGACAGGGGAAGGAGATACGCAGTATTTT; CDR3aa: CASGGTGEGDTQYF
v_gene: TRBV27; abundance: .; d_gene: TRBD1; j_gene: TRBJ2-7; CDR3nt: TGTGCCAGCAGTTTAATGTCAGGGGGCCAACTTTACGACGAGCAGTACTTC; CDR3aa: CASSLMSGGQLYDEQYF
v_gene: TRBV6-1; abundance: .; d_gene: .; j_gene: TRBJ2-1; CDR3nt: TGTGCCAGCAGTGAAGTACCAGCGATCTCCTACAATGAGCAGTTCTTC; CDR3aa: CASSEVPAISYNEQFF
v_gene: TRBV6-2/TRBV6-3; abundance: .; d_gene: TRBD1; j_gene: TRBJ1-5; CDR3nt: TGTGCCAGCAGCCCTTACTTCGAACTTGACAGGGATGGACAGCCCCAGCATTTT; CDR3aa: CASSPYFELDRDGQPQHF
v_gene: TRBV2; abundance: .; d_gene: .; j_gene: TRBJ2-2; CDR3nt: TGTGCCAGCATTGGACAGAGTTTCGCCGGGGAGCTGTTTTTT; CDR3aa: CASIGQSFAGELFF
v_gene: TRBV7-9; abundance: .; d_gene: TRBD2; j_gene: TRBJ2-1; CDR3nt: TGTGCCAGCAGCACCCCCGGGAGGAATGAGCAGTTCTTC; CDR3aa: CASSTPGRNEQFF
v_gene: TRBV1; abundance: .; d_gene: .; j_gene: TRBJ1-1; CDR3nt: TGCACCAGCAGCCCCTGGGGGGGGGATAGACCCCCTGCTGAAGCTTTCTTT; CDR3aa: CTSSPWGGDRPPAEAFF
v_gene: TRBV19; abundance: .; d_gene: .; j_gene: TRBJ1-6; CDR3nt: TGTGCCAGTAGTCGCTCCTATAATTCACCCCTCCACTTT; CDR3aa: CASSRSYNSPLHF
v_gene: TRBV10-3; abundance: .; d_gene: .; j_gene: TRBJ2-7; CDR3nt: TGTGCCATCAGGACGACATTGCAATCCTACGAGCAGTACTTC; CDR3aa: CAIRTTLQSYEQYF
v_gene: TRBV7-9; abundance: once; d_gene: TRBD1; j_gene: TRBJ1-1; CDR3nt: TGTGCCATCGGACAGGGGGGGAACACTGAAGCTTTCTTT; CDR3aa: CAIGQGGNTEAFF
v_gene: TRBV27; abundance: .; d_gene: .; j_gene: TRBJ1-1; CDR3nt: TGTGCCAGCAGTGAAGGACAGCCATATGAAGCTTTCTTT; CDR3aa: CASSEGQPYEAFF
v_gene: TRBV19; abundance: .; d_gene: .; j_gene: TRBJ1-6; CDR3nt: TGTGCCAGTAGTATAGCGGGAGAAAGGGGTTCACCCCTCCACTTT; CDR3aa: CASSIAGERGSPLHF
v_gene: TRBV7-9; abundance: .; d_gene: .; j_gene: TRBJ2-1; CDR3nt: TGTGCCAGCAGCGATCCCAGGCTCTTCTTCAATGAGCAGTTCTTC; CDR3aa: CASSDPRLFFNEQFF
v_gene: TRBV19; abundance: .; d_gene: TRBD1; j_gene: TRBJ2-3; CDR3nt: TGTGCCAGTAGTATCCGGGACAGGGACGTTACGCAGTATTTT; CDR3aa: CASSIRDRDVTQYF
v_gene: TRBV7-8; abundance: .; d_gene: .; j_gene: TRBJ2-1; CDR3nt: TGTGCCAGCAGCGAGAGGTCACTTATACGTTACAATGAGCAGTTCTTC; CDR3aa: CASSERSLIRYNEQFF
v_gene: TRBV19; abundance: .; d_gene: TRBD1; j_gene: TRBJ1-2; CDR3nt: TGTGCCAGTAGTGCGTCCCCCGGGACAGGGAACTATGGCTACACCTTC; CDR3aa: CASSASPGTGNYGYTF
v_gene: TRBV20-1; abundance: .; d_gene: TRBD1; j_gene: TRBJ1-1; CDR3nt: TGCAGTGCTAGTCCCATCATAACAGGGGGCCGGGAAGCTTTCTTT; CDR3aa: CSASPIITGGREAFF
v_gene: TRBV9; abundance: .; d_gene: .; j_gene: TRBJ1-6; CDR3nt: TGTGCCAGCAGCGTAGAACCTGGGGCCTCACCCCTCCACTTT; CDR3aa: CASSVEPGASPLHF
v_gene: TRBV11-1; abundance: few; d_gene: TRBD2; j_gene: TRBJ2-7; CDR3nt: TGTGCCAGCAGCTTATTTAGCGGGAGCTCCTACGAGCAGTACTTC; CDR3aa: CASSLFSGSSYEQYF
v_gene: TRBV27; abundance: .; d_gene: TRBD1; j_gene: TRBJ2-3; CDR3nt: TGTGCCAGCAGTACTCCGGGACAGGGGTCAGATACGCAGTATTTT; CDR3aa: CASSTPGQGSDTQYF
v_gene: TRBV28; abundance: .; d_gene: .; j_gene: TRBJ1-2; CDR3nt: TGTGCCAGCAGTTTAGGTCGGGAGGCGGATCGGTATGGCTACACCTTC; CDR3aa: CASSLGREADRYGYTF
v_gene: TRBV7-9; abundance: .; d_gene: .; j_gene: TRBJ1-2; CDR3nt: TGTGCCAGCAGCCGGGGGGGCTTTTCGGATAACTATGGCTACACCTTC; CDR3aa: CASSRGGFSDNYGYTF
v_gene: TRBV7-9; abundance: .; d_gene: .; j_gene: TRBJ1-5; CDR3nt: TGTGCCAGTAAGCACAGCAGCAATCAGCCCCAGCATTTT; CDR3aa: CASKHSSNQPQHF
v_gene: TRBV12-3/TRBV12-4; abundance: once; d_gene: .; j_gene: TRBJ2-3; CDR3nt: TGTGCCAGCAACCAACTCACAGATACGCAGTATTTT; CDR3aa: CASNQLTDTQYF
v_gene: TRBV15; abundance: .; d_gene: .; j_gene: TRBJ1-1; CDR3nt: TGTGCCACCAACACGCAGGGGACCACTGAAGCTTTCTTT; CDR3aa: CATNTQGTTEAFF
v_gene: TRBV11-2; abundance: .; d_gene: TRBD2; j_gene: TRBJ2-7; CDR3nt: TGTGCCAGCAGCGGGGGGGGCTCCTACGAGCAGTACTTC; CDR3aa: CASSGGGSYEQYF
v_gene: TRBV7-6; abundance: once; d_gene: .; j_gene: TRBJ2-2; CDR3nt: TGTGCCAGCAGCCCCGGCGGACTTCCGAACACCGGGGAGCTGTTTTTT; CDR3aa: CASSPGGLPNTGELFF
v_gene: TRBV5-1; abundance: .; d_gene: .; j_gene: TRBJ1-1; CDR3nt: TGCGCCAGCAGCTGGGCCAAAGTGAACACTGAAGCTTTCTTT; CDR3aa: CASSWAKVNTEAFF
v_gene: TRBV19; abundance: .; d_gene: TRBD1; j_gene: TRBJ2-2; CDR3nt: TGTGCCAGTAGTGACGACAGGGTTGGCGACACCGGGGAGCTGTTTTTT; CDR3aa: CASSDDRVGDTGELFF
v_gene: TRBV7-9; abundance: .; d_gene: .; j_gene: TRBJ1-1; CDR3nt: TGTGCCAGCAGCTTGGACAGAATAGAAGCTTTCTTT; CDR3aa: CASSLDRIEAFF
v_gene: TRBV2; abundance: .; d_gene: .; j_gene: TRBJ1-2; CDR3nt: TGTGCCAGCGGCACCCACTATGGCTACACCTTC; CDR3aa: CASGTHYGYTF
v_gene: TRBV28; abundance: once; d_gene: TRBD2; j_gene: TRBJ2-4; CDR3nt: TGTGCCAGCAGTTGGACTAGCGGAGCCAAAAACATTCAGTACTTC; CDR3aa: CASSWTSGAKNIQYF
v_gene: TRBV5-1; abundance: .; d_gene: TRBD2; j_gene: TRBJ2-7; CDR3nt: TGCGCCAGCAGCTGGACCGGGACTAGCGGGGGGGCGGCAGTTGTCCAGTACTTC; CDR3aa: CASSWTGTSGGAAVVQYF
v_gene: TRBV19; abundance: .; d_gene: .; j_gene: TRBJ1-6; CDR3nt: TGTGCCAGTAGTATACAGGGTTCACCCCTCCACTTT; CDR3aa: CASSIQGSPLHF
v_gene: TRBV20-1; abundance: once; d_gene: .; j_gene: TRBJ2-1; CDR3nt: TGCAGTGCTAGACGGGCGGGCGAGCAGTTCTTC; CDR3aa: CSARRAGEQFF
v_gene: TRBV6-6; abundance: once; d_gene: .; j_gene: TRBJ1-4; CDR3nt: TGTGCCAGCAGTCGCAGGGGTGCAACTAATGAAAAACTGTTTTTT; CDR3aa: CASSRRGATNEKLFF
v_gene: TRBV5-1; abundance: .; d_gene: .; j_gene: TRBJ1-1; CDR3nt: TGCGCCAGCCGGGGGGTAATTGGTGGGACTGAAGCTTTCTTT; CDR3aa: CASRGVIGGTEAFF
v_gene: TRBV28; abundance: few; d_gene: .; j_gene: TRBJ1-1; CDR3nt: TGTGCCAGCAGAGATGTGGGGGGAATGGACACTGAAGCTTTCTTT; CDR3aa: CASRDVGGMDTEAFF
v_gene: TRBV15; abundance: .; d_gene: .; j_gene: TRBJ2-2; CDR3nt: TGTGCCACCAGCAGGGGTGGGGGGATTAGGCTGTTTTTT; CDR3aa: CATSRGGGIRLFF